This T cell receptor (beta chain) was recorded in a study of cytomegalovirus exposure and HLA in healthy donors. Study-wide results and caveats: Evidence from a later analysis indicated that most CMV-associated TCR beta chains looked HLA-restricted.

Of note for this clone: The antigen is not known.

The PCR was carried out with 60 Vbeta primers and 13 Jbeta primers. Data came from immunoSEQ multiplex PCR; TCRdb stores just in-frame clones and leaves some out. There are over 120,000 clones in the sample; 75% to 85% occur only once, and about 4.4% lies in the top ten. The sequenced sample was PBMCs. The clonotype originates from a man aged 35 to 55 in good health and CMV-seronegative.

CDR3 amino acids: CASSQVMVYEQYF. The CDR3 bases are TGCGCCAGCAGCCAAGTAATGGTCTACGAGCAGTACTTC. This chain joins TRBV4-1 and TRBJ2-5; D remains unclear. The J call may not be correct, given that the DNA end is closer to TRBJ2-7. Germline V gene sequence: CDR1 MGHRA, CDR2 YSYEKL. The CDR3 runs 13 residues.